Shown below are 4 T cell receptor beta chains from a single sample sequenced in a study of shared clonotypes between healthy human individuals. TCRdb keeps only in-frame clones here, not all; method: immunoSEQ multiplex PCR. The top ten hold about 1.8% of the sample, which has around 700,000 clones, less than 85% seen once. The sample consisted of memory CD4+ T cells sorted from blood. Subset reported: CD45RA-negative fraction. These receptors all stem from a woman in her thirties in good health.

The chain recombines TRBV7-2 with TRBJ2-1; D ambiguous. V lost 1 base and J 12 bases, leaving 10 bases between the germline ends. There are 12 residues in the CDR3. Germline CDR1 SGHTA, CDR2 FQGNSA. This chain's CDR3 is CASSLDPAWQFF. In DNA, the CDR3 is TGTGCCAGCAGCTTAGACCCGGCATGGCAGTTCTTC. Filled out from reference TRBV7-2 and TRBJ2-1, the complete variable domain reads GAGVSQSPSNKVTEKGKDVELRCDPISGHTALYWYRQSLGQGLEFLIYFQGNSAPDKSGLPSDRFSAERTGGSVSTLTIQRTQQEDSAVYLCASSLDPAWQFFGPGTRLTVL.

The chain joins TRBV5-1 to TRBJ2-3, with 9 bases aligning to TRBD1. Germline CDR1 SGHRS, CDR2 YFSETQ. The ends lost 4 bases at V and 5 bases at J; junction bases unmatched: 8. The CDR3 has 15 residues. The CDR3 coding sequence is TGCGCCAGCAGCACCCCGGGACAGGGAATAGATACGCAGTATTTT. Protein: CASSTPGQGIDTQYF.

This chain connects TRBV15 to TRBJ2-7, with TRBD1 identical over 7 bases. Germline lookup yields CDR1 LNHNV and CDR2 YYDKDF (reference sequence). This CDR3 has 14 residues. Trimming at V came to 5 bases and at J to 2 bases, leaving 6 bases not matched to a gene. The CDR3 is CATSLGTEPYEQYF. DNA for the CDR3: TGTGCCACCAGCCTAGGGACAGAACCCTACGAGCAGTACTTC.

The rearrangement joins TRBV5-1 to TRBJ2-5, with 11 bases fitting TRBD2. The junction had 1 base not matched to a gene; V was cut back by 3 bases and J by 3 bases. The CDR3 runs to 14 residues. CDR1 SGHRS and CDR2 YFSETQ come from the germline V gene. The CDR3 protein is CASSSLAGEETQYF. CDR3 in DNA: TGCGCCAGCAGCTCACTAGCGGGAGAAGAGACCCAGTACTTC.